These 5 T cell receptor beta chains were all obtained from the same sample, sequenced in a study of T cell responses to AZD1222 COVID-19 vaccine. Assay: immunoSEQ multiplex PCR; the TCRdb copy retains only in-frame clones and omits some. The table shows roughly 120,000 clones, with around 92% occurring only once. Sequencing used peripheral blood, obtained 28 days after the second AZD1222 dose. The receptors come from an adult who received the AZD1222 COVID-19 vaccine.

This rearrangement joins TRBV3-1 (or the pseudogene TRBV3-2) to TRBJ2-7; 7 positions match TRBD1. V lost 9 bases, J lost 1 base, and 9 bases stayed unmatched. The CDR3 length is 14 residues. Looked up from germline, CDR1 is LGHDT and CDR2 is YNNKEL (reference sequence). CDR3: CASRRQGESYEQYF. DNA of the CDR3: TGTGCCAGTCGAAGACAGGGTGAGTCCTACGAGCAGTACTTC.

J is TRBJ1-6 and V is TRBV18, with TRBD1 matching over 7 bases. Germline assignment: CDR1 KGHSH and CDR2 LQKENI. The V and J ends lost 3 bases and 7 bases, in that order; junction bases with no gene match: 0. The CDR3 length is 13 residues. The CDR3 DNA sequence: TGTGCCAGCTCACCGGACAGGAATTCACCCCTCCACTTT. It specifies CASSPDRNSPLHF.

The V call is TRBV5-4, the J call TRBJ1-2; a possible D gene is TRBD1 (6 bases). V lost 2 bases and J 2 bases, leaving 7 bases between the germline ends. Germline loops: CDR1 SGHNT, CDR2 YYREEE (reference sequence). The CDR3 runs to 13 residues. The CDR3 sequence is CASSFTGNYGYTF. CDR3 DNA sequence: TGTGCCAGCAGCTTTACAGGGAACTATGGCTACACCTTC.

The chain employs TRBV20-1 and TRBJ2-1; D is unclear. V was trimmed by 1 base and J by 8 bases, leaving 6 bases between them. There are 11 residues in the CDR3. The germline V gene encodes CDR1 DFQATT and CDR2 SNEGSKA (reference sequence). Here the CDR3 DNA reads TGCAGTGCTAGAGGAGTAGATGAGCAGTTCTTC. It codes for CSARGVDEQFF.

V usage is TRBV27 and J usage is TRBJ1-5, with D perhaps matching TRBD1 (5 bases). The CDR3 length is 16 residues. Trimming pared 4 bases from V and 1 base from J, leaving 14 bases between. From germline, CDR1 is MNHEY and CDR2 SMNVEV (reference sequence). This chain's CDR3 is CASSSEGRMSNQPQHF. CDR3 bases: TGTGCCAGCAGTTCCGAGGGACGGATGAGCAATCAGCCCCAGCATTTT.